This T cell receptor beta chain was sequenced in a study of shared clonotypes between healthy human individuals. Overall study findings and caveats: Genetic and exposure-history diversity was limited by the few donors.

Donors comprised only Caucasian adults living in Nashville, Tennessee. For unsorted PBMC, 250 to 350 ng DNA per replicate equaled about 30,000 T cell genomes. Sequencing used immunoSEQ multiplex PCR; TCRdb keeps in-frame clones, though not all of them. The sample includes approximately 500,000 clones, less than 85% of them seen just once. This CDR3 comprises 13 residues. Trimming removed 1 base from V and 8 bases from J, with 8 bases in between. Germline lookup yields CDR1 SGHAT and CDR2 FQDESV (reference sequence). Concerning this clone: No antigen is known for it.

The receptor was derived from a middle-aged woman in good health. Some clones in this sample may be carry-over from other donors' samples. The sample was PBMCs. The chain recombines TRBV11-1 with TRBJ1-4, with D uncertain. CDR3 in DNA: TGTGCCAGCAGCTTAGGGCTGGCGGAAAAACTGTTTTTT. Its translation: CASSLGLAEKLFF.